The sequence of this T cell receptor (beta chain) was determined in a study of shared clonotypes between healthy human individuals. About the research overall: Participating donors consisted of two women and a few men aged 18 to 49. Notes on the study in general: Sample collection involved blood only; tissue repertoires are likely different.

Donors, healthy HIV-negative adults, lacked recent acute infections or vaccinations. For genomic DNA, unsorted samples relied on 85 million to 100 million PBMCs. The CDR3 contains 15 residues. Trimming shortened V by 7 bases and J by 0 bases, and 16 bases separated the two germline ends. Clones were sequenced by immunoSEQ multiplex PCR, and TCRdb holds only the in-frame ones, with some missing. The table has fewer than 600,000 clones, around 75% seen once. For this clone: Its antigen is undetermined.

The sequenced sample consisted of PBMCs. This clonotype was obtained from a woman aged 40 to 49 in good health. Some clones in this sample may be carry-over from other donors' samples. The rearrangement joins TRBV23-1 to TRBJ2-7; D is perhaps TRBD2 (6 bases). TRBV23-1 is an ORF for which the function is uncertain. The CDR3 protein is CASTIAAGVSYEQYF. CDR3 in DNA: TGCGCCAGCACCATAGCGGCCGGCGTCTCCTACGAGCAGTACTTC.